This section outlines one TCR beta chain sequence together with its context. This table comes from immunoSEQ multiplex PCR, and its TCRdb copy is limited to in-frame clones, with some not included. The sample shows under 150,000 clones, about nine tenths of them seen only once. This CDR3 spans 14 amino acids. Germline loops: CDR1 SGHTA, CDR2 FQGNSA. J lost 5 bases, V lost 4 bases, and 6 bases had no gene match. These data belong to a study of Ad26.COV2.S vaccination and SARS-CoV-2 variants. The source of this sequence is a human donor who had recovered from COVID-19. The specimen was peripheral blood, collected after recovery from COVID-19. This sequence joins TRBV7-2 and TRBJ2-5; TRBD2 matches 8 bases. In DNA form, the CDR3 reads TGTGCCAGCAGCTCTTGGACTAGCAGTGAGACCCAGTACTTC. It translates to CASSSWTSSETQYF. Drawing the rest from reference TRBV7-2 and TRBJ2-5, the complete variable domain is GAGVSQSPSNKVTEKGKDVELRCDPISGHTALYWYRQSLGQGLEFLIYFQGNSAPDKSGLPSDRFSAERTGGSVSTLTIQRTQQEDSAVYLCASSSWTSSETQYFGPGTRLLVL.